A single sample is the source of the 3 T cell receptor beta chains below, sequenced in a study of blood T cell repertoires in COVID-19. Assay used: immunoSEQ multiplex PCR; TCRdb lists only in-frame clones, some missing. The sample consists of 400,000 to 450,000 clones, over 75% of them appearing once. The sample was peripheral blood. All receptors derive from a woman in her thirties or forties with COVID-19, enrolled during active disease.

CDR3 sequence (DNA): TGCGCCAGCAGCCTCTTATTGGGGACAGAATATGGCTACACCTTC. This sequence encodes CASSLLLGTEYGYTF. The chain is built from TRBV5-1 and TRBJ1-2, with 7 bases matching TRBD1. Germline V gene sequence: CDR1 SGHRS, CDR2 YFSETQ. With 4 bases clipped from V and 5 bases from J, the junction kept 11 bases outside the gene matches. The CDR3 has 15 amino acids.

The chain combines TRBV28 with TRBJ1-6, with 8 bases identical to TRBD1. The germline V gene has CDR1 MDHEN and CDR2 SYDVKM. Trimming cost V 5 bases and J 6 bases; bases outside gene matches: 9. CDR3 length: 16 residues. CDR3 nucleotide sequence: TGTGCCAGCAGTAGGGGCTGGACAGGGAGTAATTCACCCCTCCACTTT. Translated: CASSRGWTGSNSPLHF.

This rearrangement joins TRBV27 to TRBJ1-4; 10 positions agree with TRBD1. The V segment lost 5 bases and the J segment 8 bases; nucleotides outside the gene matches: 8. Germline assignment: CDR1 MNHEY and CDR2 SMNVEV (reference sequence). The CDR3 is 15 residues long. CDR3 DNA sequence: TGTGCCAGCAGTGAGTGGACAGGGGGAGGAGAAAAACTGTTTTTT. Translating it yields CASSEWTGGGEKLFF.